Each of the 11 T cell receptor beta chains below was sequenced from the same sample in a study of vaccination effects on CD4 cells after COVID-19. The protocol was immunoSEQ multiplex PCR, while the TCRdb copy is restricted to in-frame clones and leaves out a portion. The sample includes about 69,000 clones, roughly 81% of them seen just once. Their cognate antigens are unknown. Peptide-pool stimulation followed by sequencing identified expanded antigen-specific CD4+ clonotypes in the ViraFEST assay. Upon completion of around eleven days in culture, CD4+ T cells were isolated. Participants were vaccinated with two doses of either the BNT162b2 or mRNA-1273 vaccine. The sequencing here drew on CD4+ T cells from PBMCs cultured with HCoV-229E spike peptides, taken after COVID-19 vaccination. These receptors originate from a human donor who received a COVID-19 vaccine.

Only a few counts were recorded for this clone. The V gene is TRBV5-8, the J gene TRBJ1-6; 10 nucleotides align to TRBD1. V was clipped by 0 bases and J by 9 bases; unmatched bases: 3. Per germline, CDR1 SGHTS and CDR2 YDEGEE. This CDR3 has 15 amino acids. The CDR3 sequence: CASSLDRTGGSPLHF. The CDR3 bases are TGTGCCAGCAGCTTGGACCGGACAGGGGGTTCACCCCTCCACTTT.

This sequence joins TRBV20-1 and TRBJ1-4; D not certain. Looked up from germline, CDR1 is DFQATT and CDR2 is SNEGSKA (reference sequence). The V gene lost 0 bases and the J gene lost 8 bases, with 4 bases spanning the gap. CDR3 length: 11 amino acids. CDR3 loop: CSARDYEKLFF. The CDR3 nucleotides read TGCAGTGCTAGAGATTACGAAAAACTGTTTTTT.

This clone was seen more than once but under ten times. The genes are TRBV7-2 and TRBJ2-2; 9 bases are a match to TRBD1. From germline, CDR1 is SGHTA and CDR2 FQGNSA. The CDR3 is 16 amino acids. Trimming at V came to 4 bases and at J to 4 bases, leaving 7 bases not matched to a gene. The CDR3 loop reads CASSSTGGAGTGELFF. The CDR3 DNA is TGTGCCAGCAGCTCAACAGGGGGCGCGGGCACCGGGGAGCTGTTTTTT.

This chain joins TRBV6-5 and TRBJ1-1, with TRBD1 identical over 8 bases. Germline CDR1 reads MNHEY; CDR2 reads SVGAGI. The CDR3 sequence is 14 residues long. The J segment lost 1 base and the V segment lost 6 bases, leaving 4 bases of the junction unmatched. The CDR3 protein is CASSPGTGNTEAFF. DNA for the CDR3: TGTGCCAGCAGCCCCGGGACAGGGAACACTGAAGCTTTCTTT.

The V gene is TRBV27, the J gene TRBJ2-7; D uncertain. Germline lookup yields CDR1 MNHEY and CDR2 SMNVEV (reference sequence). The CDR3 is made up of 14 amino acids. Trimming stripped 5 bases from V and 3 bases from J, with 14 bases between. The CDR3 protein is CASSPTKDDYEQYV. The CDR3 nucleotides read TGTGCCAGCAGTCCAACAAAGGACGACTACGAGCAGTACGTC.

The rearrangement joins TRBV5-1 to TRBJ1-4; the match to TRBD1 covers 10 bases. V dropped 4 bases and J dropped 8; count of bases not matched to a gene: 8. This CDR3 is 15 amino acids long. Germline loops: CDR1 SGHRS, CDR2 YFSETQ. CDR3 loop: CASSTAGTGEEKLFF. CDR3 DNA: TGCGCCAGCAGCACTGCGGGGACAGGGGAAGAAAAACTGTTTTTT.

This clone appeared once. The chain employs TRBV12-5 and TRBJ2-3; D possibly uses TRBD1 or TRBD2 (5 bases each). Looked up from germline, CDR1 is LGHNT and CDR2 is FRNRAP. V gave up 2 bases and J gave up 2 bases, with 20 bases separating them. The CDR3 contains 18 residues. The CDR3 here is CASGLTRDGELNTDTQYF. CDR3 sequence (DNA): TGTGCTAGTGGTTTGACCCGGGACGGTGAGTTAAACACAGATACGCAGTATTTT.

The CDR3 reads CASTRNPNQPQHF. CDR3 DNA sequence: TGTGCCAGCACTAGAAACCCGAATCAGCCCCAGCATTTT. This sequence joins TRBV2 and TRBJ1-5, with D unclear. The germline V gene encodes CDR1 SNHLY and CDR2 FYNNEI. This CDR3 is built from 13 residues. The V end lost 7 bases, the J end lost 4 bases, and 11 bases lay between the germline ends.

The rearrangement joins TRBV5-5 to TRBJ1-3; 7 bases map to TRBD1. The CDR3 runs 16 residues. Trimming cost V 1 base and J 0 bases; bases outside gene matches: 4. Per germline, CDR1 SGHKS and CDR2 YYEKEE (reference sequence). Here the CDR3 reads CASSLTRGPSGNTIYF. CDR3 sequence (DNA): TGTGCCAGCAGCTTGACGAGGGGGCCCTCTGGAAACACCATATATTTT.

The chain has TRBV12-3 or TRBV12-4 and TRBJ1-2, with D possibly matching TRBD1 (6 bases). CDR3 length: 13 residues. Trimming pared 3 bases from V and 5 bases from J, leaving 10 bases between. This CDR3 reads CASSFMDSYGYTF. In DNA form, the CDR3 reads TGTGCCAGCAGTTTTATGGACAGTTATGGCTACACCTTC.

The chain links TRBV24-1 to TRBJ1-4, with 9 bases identical to TRBD1. V gave up 6 bases and J gave up 3 bases; unmatched junction bases: 7. The CDR3 is made up of 16 amino acids. Germline CDR1 reads KGHDR; CDR2 reads SFDVKD. The CDR3 is CATSPGQGRANEKLFF. The CDR3 nucleotides read TGTGCCACCAGTCCGGGACAGGGTAGAGCTAATGAAAAACTGTTTTTT.